These 15 T cell receptor beta chains were sequenced from one sample in a study of CD8+CD57+ T cells in acquired aplastic anemia (dated by TCRdb to the late 2010s). Sequencing was performed on an Illumina HiSeq 2000. Genomic DNA was used as template for profiling of TCR beta VDJ combinations and CDR3 sequences. TCRdb reprocessing: public reads trimmed at Q25 with fastp, clones called with MiXCR, in-frame beta chains kept. Every distinct CDR3 protein forms one entry, paired with its most common genes and DNA. Present in this sample are roughly 280,000 distinct CDR3 sequences, about three fifths of which were seen just once. Roughly 1.3% of the sample is taken by the ten largest. The patients picked for sequencing were ones in whom flow cytometry had shown an expansion of CD8+CD57+ cells. The sequenced sample consisted of sorted CD4+, CD8+, or CD8+CD57+ T cells (not recorded which) from PBMCs. These receptors came from a human donor with aplastic anemia.

The chain combines TRBV15 with TRBJ1-1; D possibly corresponds to TRBD1 (5 bases). The CDR3 spans 14 residues. CDR1 is LNHNV, CDR2 YYDKDF, per germline (reference sequence). V lost 0 bases, J lost 6 bases, and 11 bases lay in between. The CDR3 here is CATSRDRGGAEAFF. The CDR3 region has the DNA TGTGCCACCAGCAGAGATCGCGGGGGGGCTGAAGCTTTCTTT.

This clonotype was counted many times. V usage is TRBV4-2 and J usage is TRBJ1-1, with D possibly matching TRBD1 (5 bases). V lost 0 bases and J 4 bases, leaving 15 bases between the germline ends. Germline CDR1 and CDR2: LGHNA and YNFKEQ. The CDR3 is 16 residues long. The CDR3 DNA sequence: TGTGCCAGCAGCCAAGATCTGCAGGGAAGGCTCACTGAAGCTTTCTTT. Protein: CASSQDLQGRLTEAFF.

To note about this clonotype: A junction end diverges from the germline sequence, so it may reflect a read error. The chain uses TRBV20-1 and TRBJ2-1, with 8 bases identical to TRBD2. This CDR3 spans 11 amino acids. Germline CDR1 reads DFQATT; CDR2 reads SNEGSKA (reference sequence). CDR3 protein: CSARLWGLVHF. The DNA for the CDR3 is TGCAGTGCTAGACTCTGGGGACTAGTACACTTC.

This chain links TRBV7-6 with TRBJ2-7; no definite D call. The length of the CDR3 is 13 residues. The germline CDR1 and CDR2 sequences are SGHVS and FNYEAQ. V lost 0 bases, J lost 4 bases, and 7 bases lay in between. The CDR3 spells CASSLASAYEQYF. The CDR3 DNA is TGTGCCAGCAGCTTAGCTTCTGCGTACGAGCAGTACTTC.

The V gene is TRBV5-1, the J gene TRBJ1-2; the D gene is possibly TRBD1 (5 bases). V dropped 4 bases and J dropped 0 bases, with 16 bases sitting between them. The CDR3 length is 16 residues. Looked up from germline, CDR1 is SGHRS and CDR2 is YFSETQ. The CDR3 region is CASSPTGTPTNYGYTF. In nucleotides, the CDR3 is TGCGCCAGCAGCCCGACCGGGACGCCTACTAACTATGGCTACACCTTC.

The V gene is TRBV5-1, the J gene TRBJ2-7; 9 positions agree with TRBD1. CDR3 length equals 16 residues. V gave up 4 bases and J gave up 7 bases; unmatched junction bases: 15. Germline assignment: CDR1 SGHRS and CDR2 YFSETQ. The CDR3 spells CASSLGTRQGGNEQYF. In nucleotides, the CDR3 is TGCGCCAGCAGCCTTGGGACGCGACAGGGGGGGAATGAGCAGTACTTC.

This sequence joins TRBV9 and TRBJ2-7, with 10 nucleotides matching TRBD1. The CDR3 length is 15 residues. V trimming: 4 bases; J trimming: 4 bases; junction bases outside the gene matches: 8. CDR1 SGDLS and CDR2 YYNGEE come from the germline V gene. This chain's CDR3 is CASSPRPGQGYEQYF. CDR3 DNA: TGTGCCAGCAGCCCAAGGCCGGGACAGGGGTACGAGCAGTACTTC. The full variable domain, its missing parts supplied by reference TRBV9 and TRBJ2-7, is DSGVTQTPKHLITATGQRVTLRCSPRSGDLSVYWYQQSLDQGLQFLIQYYNGEERAKGNILERFSAQQFPDLHSELNLSSLELGDSALYFCASSPRPGQGYEQYFGPGTRLTVT.

This clonotype appeared many times. The chain joins TRBV7-8 to TRBJ1-6, with D uncertain. The CDR3 consists of 16 residues. The germline CDR1 and CDR2 sequences are SGHVS and FQNEAQ. With 3 bases removed from V and 0 bases from J, the gap between germline ends came to 9 bases. This CDR3 is CASSFQLSSYNSPLHF. The CDR3 coding sequence is TGTGCCAGCAGCTTCCAGCTTAGCTCCTATAATTCACCCCTCCACTTT.

This clonotype was seen a handful of times. This may stem from a read error, because a much larger clone lies one nucleotide away. J is TRBJ2-5 and V is TRBV2, with D perhaps matching TRBD1 or TRBD2 (6 bases each). The CDR3 length is 14 residues. Germline V lookup: CDR1 SNHLY, CDR2 FYNNEI. CDR3 in DNA: TGTGTCAGCACCGGACTAATGGGGGGCGAGACCCAGTACTTC. Its translation is CVSTGLMGGETQYF. Supplemented by reference TRBV2 and TRBJ2-5, the full variable domain reads EPEVTQTPSHQVTQMGQEVILRCVPISNHLYFYWYRQILGQKVEFLVSFYNNEISEKSEIFDDQFSVERPDGSNFTLKIRSTKLEDSAMYFCVSTGLMGGETQYFGPGTRLLVL.

In its sample, this clonotype was seen once. This sequence joins TRBV2 and TRBJ2-3, with a possible D match to TRBD2 (6 bases). The germline V gene encodes CDR1 SNHLY and CDR2 FYNNEI. CDR3 length: 16 amino acids. Trimming removed 7 bases at V and 3 bases at J, with 20 bases between. The CDR3 bases are TGTGCCAGCACCTGGGAGCGGGCGGTAAGAACAGATACGCAGTATTTT. Protein sequence: CASTWERAVRTDTQYF.

The rearrangement links TRBV7-3 to TRBJ2-1; tentative D call: TRBD2 (5 bases). The V and J ends lost 1 base and 4 bases respectively, with 14 bases between them. CDR1 and CDR2 from the germline V gene are SGHTA and FQGTGA. The length of the CDR3 is 16 residues. The CDR3 region has the DNA TGTGCCAGCAGCTTAATCGGCCTAGCACCGTACAATGAGCAGTTCTTC. Protein sequence: CASSLIGLAPYNEQFF.

This rearrangement joins TRBV19 to TRBJ1-1; D is undetermined. The germline CDR1 and CDR2 sequences are LNHDA and SQIVND (reference sequence). The CDR3 is 14 residues long. With 6 bases removed from V and 2 bases from J, the gap between germline ends came to 13 bases. The CDR3 nucleotides read TGTGCCAGTAGCATTGACCGCAGCAACACTGAAGCTTTCTTT. This codes for CASSIDRSNTEAFF.

Comments on this clonotype: A read error may account for a junction end that differs from germline. The chain carries TRBV15 and TRBJ2-1; TRBD2 is a possible D gene (6 bases). This CDR3 has 16 residues. The V gene's germline CDR1 is LNHNV and CDR2 YYDKDF (reference sequence). CDR3 sequence: CATSRDIAASHNEQFF. The CDR3 DNA is TGTGCCACCAGCAGAGATATAGCGGCCTCCCACAATGAGCAGTTCTTC.

The V call is TRBV5-1, the J call TRBJ2-7; 10 nucleotides line up with TRBD1. The germline gives CDR1 SGHRS, CDR2 YFSETQ. J was trimmed by 5 bases and V by 4 bases; bases with no gene match: 3. This CDR3 contains 13 residues. The CDR3 sequence is CASSLDRGDEQYF. CDR3 nucleotides: TGCGCCAGCAGCCTGGACAGGGGGGACGAGCAGTACTTC.

On this clonotype: Sequence at one end of the junction differs from germline and may be a read error. The V gene is TRBV12-3 or TRBV12-4, the J gene TRBJ1-6, with D possibly TRBD1 on 6 matching bases. The length of the CDR3 is 14 residues. Here the CDR3 reads CVSSQQGPGSPLHF. The CDR3 nucleotides read TGTGTCAGCAGTCAACAGGGCCCGGGTTCACCCCTCCACTTT.